The table lists the clone carrying this TCR beta chain with a few counts. cDNA serving as the sequencing template came from extracted, reverse transcribed RNA. This table comes from immunoSEQ multiplex PCR, and its TCRdb copy is limited to in-frame clones, with some not included. This table holds fewer than 110,000 clones, about 61% found once. Trimming took 5 bases from V and 0 from J, leaving 8 bases between them. This CDR3 contains 13 residues. Germline V gene data show CDR1 as SGHRS and CDR2 as YFSETQ. These data belong to a study of CD8+ T cells in alopecia areata. Specified treatment: oral pan-JAK inhibitor, 5-10 mg twice daily.

This clonotype was sampled from a human donor with alopecia areata. The specimen comprised CD8+ T cells sorted from blood, sampled at approximately week 61, from a patient treated with tofacitinib. V gene TRBV5-1 combines with J gene TRBJ2-5, with D unclear. Here the CDR3 DNA reads TGCGCCAGCAGGACCTCGTACCAAGAGACCCAGTACTTC. This translates into CASRTSYQETQYF.